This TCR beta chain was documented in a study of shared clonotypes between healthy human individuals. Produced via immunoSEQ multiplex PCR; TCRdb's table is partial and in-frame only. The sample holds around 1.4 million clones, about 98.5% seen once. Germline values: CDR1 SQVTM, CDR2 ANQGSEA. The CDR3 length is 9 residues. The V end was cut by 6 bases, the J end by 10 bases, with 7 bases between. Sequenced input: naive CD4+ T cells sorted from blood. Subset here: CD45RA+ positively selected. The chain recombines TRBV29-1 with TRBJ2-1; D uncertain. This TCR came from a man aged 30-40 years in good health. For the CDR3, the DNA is TGCAGCGTAATGCAGGAGCAGTTCTTC. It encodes CSVMQEQFF.